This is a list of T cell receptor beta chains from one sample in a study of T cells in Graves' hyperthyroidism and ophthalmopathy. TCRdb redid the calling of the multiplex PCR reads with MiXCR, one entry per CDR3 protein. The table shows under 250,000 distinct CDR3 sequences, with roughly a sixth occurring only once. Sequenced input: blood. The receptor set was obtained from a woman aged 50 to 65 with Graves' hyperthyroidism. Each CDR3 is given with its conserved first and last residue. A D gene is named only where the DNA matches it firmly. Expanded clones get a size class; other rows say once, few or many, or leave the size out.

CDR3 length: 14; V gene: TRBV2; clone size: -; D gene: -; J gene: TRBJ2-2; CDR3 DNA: TGTGCCAGCAGTGCAGAGGGAAACACCGGGGAGCTGTTTTTT; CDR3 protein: CASSAEGNTGELFF
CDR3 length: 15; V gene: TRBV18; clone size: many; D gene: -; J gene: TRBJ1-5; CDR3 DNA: TGTGCCAGCTCACACCGGGGGGGTAGCAATCAGCCCCAGCATTTT; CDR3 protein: CASSHRGGSNQPQHF
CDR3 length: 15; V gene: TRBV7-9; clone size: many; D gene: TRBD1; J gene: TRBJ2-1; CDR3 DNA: TGTGCCAGCAGCAATGTGCCGGGACAGGGTTATGAGCAGTTCTTC; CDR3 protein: CASSNVPGQGYEQFF
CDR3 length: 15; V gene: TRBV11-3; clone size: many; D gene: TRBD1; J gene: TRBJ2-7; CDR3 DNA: TGTGCCAGCAGCCCGGGCACGGGACAGCAATACGAGCAGTACTTC; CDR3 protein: CASSPGTGQQYEQYF
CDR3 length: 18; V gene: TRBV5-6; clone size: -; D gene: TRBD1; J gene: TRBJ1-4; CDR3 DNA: TGTGCCAGCAGCTTGGAGCGGGACAGGGTTGGTTGGGATGAAAAACTGTTTTTT; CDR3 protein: CASSLERDRVGWDEKLFF
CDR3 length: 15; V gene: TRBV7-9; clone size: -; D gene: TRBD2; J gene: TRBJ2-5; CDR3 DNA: TGTGCCAGCAGCTCCGACAGCGGGAGTACGGAGACCCAGTACTTC; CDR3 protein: CASSSDSGSTETQYF
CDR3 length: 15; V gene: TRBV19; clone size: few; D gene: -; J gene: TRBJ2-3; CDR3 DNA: TGTGCCAGTAGTATTGGGCGGATTAGCACAGATACGCAGTATTTT; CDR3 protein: CASSIGRISTDTQYF
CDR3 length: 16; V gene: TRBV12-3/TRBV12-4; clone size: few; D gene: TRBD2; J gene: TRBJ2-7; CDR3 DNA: TGTGCCAGCAGTTTAGCGGGACTAGCGGGAGGGGAAAAGCAGTACTTC; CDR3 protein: CASSLAGLAGGEKQYF
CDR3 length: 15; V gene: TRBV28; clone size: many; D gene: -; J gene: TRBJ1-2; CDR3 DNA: TGTGCCAGCAGTTTGACACTGGGGGCAAACTATGGCTACACCTTC; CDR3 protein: CASSLTLGANYGYTF
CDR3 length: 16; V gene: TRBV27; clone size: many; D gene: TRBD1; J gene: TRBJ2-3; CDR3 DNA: TGTGCCAGCAGTCCTCCCGGGGACAGGGAAGCAGATACGCAGTATTTT; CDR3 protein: CASSPPGDREADTQYF
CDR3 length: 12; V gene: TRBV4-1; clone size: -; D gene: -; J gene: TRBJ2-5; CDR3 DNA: TGCGCCAGCATTCTAGGGTTGGAGACCCAGTACTTC; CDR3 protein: CASILGLETQYF
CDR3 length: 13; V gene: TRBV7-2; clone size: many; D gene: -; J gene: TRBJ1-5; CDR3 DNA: TGTGCCAGCAGCTTAGAGTCTACACAGCCCCAGCATTTT; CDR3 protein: CASSLESTQPQHF
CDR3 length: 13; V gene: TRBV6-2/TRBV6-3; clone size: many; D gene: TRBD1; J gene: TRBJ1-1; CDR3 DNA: TGTGCCAGCAGTGGACAGGGGGACACTGAAGCTTTCTTT; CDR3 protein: CASSGQGDTEAFF
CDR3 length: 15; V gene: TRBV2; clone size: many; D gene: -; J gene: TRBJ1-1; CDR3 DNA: TGTGCCAGCAGTGAAGTAAGGACAGCGAACACTGAAGCTTTCTTT; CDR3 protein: CASSEVRTANTEAFF
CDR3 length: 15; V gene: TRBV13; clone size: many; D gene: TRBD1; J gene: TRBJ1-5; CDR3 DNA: TGTGCCAGCAGCCGTGGGACAGGGAGCAATCAGCCCCAGCATTTT; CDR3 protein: CASSRGTGSNQPQHF
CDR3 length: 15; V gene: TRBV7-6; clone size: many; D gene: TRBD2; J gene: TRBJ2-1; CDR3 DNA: TGTGCCAGCAGCCCGGGGGGGCCCAACCAAAATGAGCAGTTCTTC; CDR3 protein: CASSPGGPNQNEQFF
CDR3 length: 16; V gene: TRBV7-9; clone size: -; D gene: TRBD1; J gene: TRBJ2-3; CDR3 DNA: TGTGCCAGCAGCTTAGGCCCGGGACAGGGCACAGATACGCAGTATTTT; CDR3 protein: CASSLGPGQGTDTQYF
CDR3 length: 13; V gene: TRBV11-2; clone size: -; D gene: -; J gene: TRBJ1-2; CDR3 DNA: TGTGCCAGCAGCTTAGAGGGGCGAGTAGGCTACACCTTC; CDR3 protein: CASSLEGRVGYTF
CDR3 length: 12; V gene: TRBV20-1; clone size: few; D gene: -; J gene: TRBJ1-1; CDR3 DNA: TGCAGTGCTGATAACAGGGTTGCTGAAGCTTTCTTT; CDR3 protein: CSADNRVAEAFF
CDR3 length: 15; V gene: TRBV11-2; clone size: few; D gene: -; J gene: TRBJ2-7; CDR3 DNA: TGTGCCAGCTCACCCGCGGGTAGGAGCTCCTACGAGCAGTACTTC; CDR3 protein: CASSPAGRSSYEQYF
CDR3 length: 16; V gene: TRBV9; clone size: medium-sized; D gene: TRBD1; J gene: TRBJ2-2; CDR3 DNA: TGTGCCAGCAGCCCCCCTCGGACAGGCGTTACCGGGGAGCTGTTTTTT; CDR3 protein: CASSPPRTGVTGELFF
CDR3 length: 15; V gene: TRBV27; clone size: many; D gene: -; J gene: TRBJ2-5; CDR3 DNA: TGTGCCAGCAGTCAAACCAAAGGGCTCGGGGAGACCCAGTACTTC; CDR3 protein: CASSQTKGLGETQYF
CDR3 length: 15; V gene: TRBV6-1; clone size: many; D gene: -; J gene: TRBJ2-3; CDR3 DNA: TGTGCCAGCGGGATAGGGGGGGGGTCCACAGATACGCAGTATTTT; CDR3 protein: CASGIGGGSTDTQYF
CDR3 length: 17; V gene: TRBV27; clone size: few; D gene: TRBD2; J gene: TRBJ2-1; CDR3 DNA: TGTGCCAGCAGTCCAACGGAAGGACTAGGACTTTACAATGAGCAGTTCTTC; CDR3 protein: CASSPTEGLGLYNEQFF
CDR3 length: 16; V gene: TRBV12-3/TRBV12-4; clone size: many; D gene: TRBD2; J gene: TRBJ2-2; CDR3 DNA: TGTGCCAGCAGTCGTAGACTAGCTGATAACACCGGGGAGCTGTTTTTT; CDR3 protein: CASSRRLADNTGELFF
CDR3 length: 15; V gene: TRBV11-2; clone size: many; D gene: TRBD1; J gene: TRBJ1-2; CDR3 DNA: TGTGCCAGCAGCTTAGCTGGGCAGGGGGCGATTGGCTACACCTTC; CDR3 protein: CASSLAGQGAIGYTF
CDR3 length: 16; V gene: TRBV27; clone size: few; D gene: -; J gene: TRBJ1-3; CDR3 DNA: TGTGCCAGCAGGGCGAGGGCGCAAGTCTCTGGAAACACCATATATTTT; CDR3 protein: CASRARAQVSGNTIYF
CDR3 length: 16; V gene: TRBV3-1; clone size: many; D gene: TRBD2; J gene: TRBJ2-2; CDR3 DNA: TGTGCCAGCAGCTGGGGACTAGCGGTTAACACCGGGGAGCTGTTTTTT; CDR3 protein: CASSWGLAVNTGELFF
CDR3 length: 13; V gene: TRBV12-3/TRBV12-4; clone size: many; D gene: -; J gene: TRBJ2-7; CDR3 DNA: TGTGCCAGCAGTCCCTTGGGGGGCGGCGAGCAGTACTTC; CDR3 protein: CASSPLGGGEQYF
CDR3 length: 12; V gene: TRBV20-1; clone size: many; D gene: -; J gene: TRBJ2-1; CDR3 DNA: TGCAGTGCTAGAACTAGGGTCAATGAGCAGTTCTTC; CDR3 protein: CSARTRVNEQFF
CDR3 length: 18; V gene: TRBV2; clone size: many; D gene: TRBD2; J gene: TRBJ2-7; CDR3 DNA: TGTGCACCCCGGGGGGGCAAGACGGGGCACGACGCATACTACGAGCAGTACTTC; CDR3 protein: CAPRGGKTGHDAYYEQYF
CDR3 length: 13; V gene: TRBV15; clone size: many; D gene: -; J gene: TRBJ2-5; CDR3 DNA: TGTGCCACCAGCAGAGAGGGAAAAGAGACCCAGTACTTC; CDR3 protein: CATSREGKETQYF
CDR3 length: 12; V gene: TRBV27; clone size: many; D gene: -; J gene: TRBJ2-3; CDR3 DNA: TGTGCCAGCGATATGCACATAGATACGCAGTATTTT; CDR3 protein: CASDMHIDTQYF
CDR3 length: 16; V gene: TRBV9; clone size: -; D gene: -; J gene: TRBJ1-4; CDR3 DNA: TGTGCCAGCAGCGCGGCGGTGGGGGCCGGTAATGAAAAACTGTTTTTT; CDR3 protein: CASSAAVGAGNEKLFF
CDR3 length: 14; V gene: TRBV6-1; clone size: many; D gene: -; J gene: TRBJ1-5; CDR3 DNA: TGTGCCAGCAGTTATTCTAACGGCAATCAGCCCCAGCATTTT; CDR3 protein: CASSYSNGNQPQHF
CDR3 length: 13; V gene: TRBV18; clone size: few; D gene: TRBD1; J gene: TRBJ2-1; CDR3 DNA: TGTGCCAGCTCACCGAAGACAGGGAATGAGCAGTTCTTC; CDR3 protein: CASSPKTGNEQFF
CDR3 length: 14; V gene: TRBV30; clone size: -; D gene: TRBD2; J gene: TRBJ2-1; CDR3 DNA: TGTGCCTGGGCTAGCGGGAGGGCCCACAATGAGCAGTTCTTC; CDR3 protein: CAWASGRAHNEQFF
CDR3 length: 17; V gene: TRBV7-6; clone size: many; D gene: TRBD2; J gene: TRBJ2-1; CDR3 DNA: TGTGCCAGCACCACCTCATCCGGGCTAGCGGGAGTGAATGAGCAGTTCTTC; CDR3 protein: CASTTSSGLAGVNEQFF
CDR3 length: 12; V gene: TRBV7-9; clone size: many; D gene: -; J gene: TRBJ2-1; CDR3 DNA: TGTGCCAGCAGCTGGGGGGACAATGAGCAGTTCTTC; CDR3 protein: CASSWGDNEQFF
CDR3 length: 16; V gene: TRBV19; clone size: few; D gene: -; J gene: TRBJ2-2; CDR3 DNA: TGTGCCAGTAGTACCGAACGTCGGTCGGGCACCGGGGAGCTGTTTTTT; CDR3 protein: CASSTERRSGTGELFF
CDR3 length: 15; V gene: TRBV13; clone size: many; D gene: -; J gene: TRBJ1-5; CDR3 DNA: TGTGCCAGCAGCTTAGGAGTTCATAGCAATCAGCCCCAGCATTTT; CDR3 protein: CASSLGVHSNQPQHF
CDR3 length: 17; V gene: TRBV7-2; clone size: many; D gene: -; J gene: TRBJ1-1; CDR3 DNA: TGTGCCAGCAGCTTAGAAAGGGGGGGAAACATGAACACTGAAGCTTTCTTT; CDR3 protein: CASSLERGGNMNTEAFF
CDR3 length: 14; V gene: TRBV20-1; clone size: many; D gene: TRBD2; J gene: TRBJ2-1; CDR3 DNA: TGCAGTGCGTTCAGCGGGAGCTACATGGATGAGCAGTTCTTC; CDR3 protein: CSAFSGSYMDEQFF
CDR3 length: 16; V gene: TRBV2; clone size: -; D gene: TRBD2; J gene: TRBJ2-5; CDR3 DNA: TGTGCCAGCAGTGAAGTGGTAGCGGGAGCCCGGGAGACCCAGTACTTC; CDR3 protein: CASSEVVAGARETQYF
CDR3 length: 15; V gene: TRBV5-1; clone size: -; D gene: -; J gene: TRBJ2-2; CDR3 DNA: TGCGCCAGCAGCCCAATGACTAGAGACACCGGGGAGCTGTTTTTT; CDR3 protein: CASSPMTRDTGELFF
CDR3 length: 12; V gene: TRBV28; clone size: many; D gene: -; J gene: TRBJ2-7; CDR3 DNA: TGTGCCACCCAGAGGGCAAAGGACGAGCAGTACTTC; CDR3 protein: CATQRAKDEQYF
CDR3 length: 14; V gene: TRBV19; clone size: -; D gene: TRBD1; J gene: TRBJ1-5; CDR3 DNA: TGTGCCACCGCCCGGGACAGGATTAATCAGCCCCAGCATTTT; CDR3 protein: CATARDRINQPQHF